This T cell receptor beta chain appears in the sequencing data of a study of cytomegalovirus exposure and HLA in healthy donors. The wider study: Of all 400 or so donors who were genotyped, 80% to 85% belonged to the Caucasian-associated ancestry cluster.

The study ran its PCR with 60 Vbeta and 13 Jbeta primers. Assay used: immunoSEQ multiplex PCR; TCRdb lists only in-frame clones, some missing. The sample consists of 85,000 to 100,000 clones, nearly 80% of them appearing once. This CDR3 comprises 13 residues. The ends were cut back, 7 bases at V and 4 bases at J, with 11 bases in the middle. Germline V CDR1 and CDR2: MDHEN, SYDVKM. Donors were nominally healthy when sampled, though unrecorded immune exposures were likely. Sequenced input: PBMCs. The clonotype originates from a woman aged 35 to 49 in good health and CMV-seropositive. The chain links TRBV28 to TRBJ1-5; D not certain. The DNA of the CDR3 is TGTGCCAGCACCCCCCGCGGGAATCAGCCCCAGCATTTT. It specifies CASTPRGNQPQHF.